Listed here are 2 T cell receptor beta chains from one sample, sequenced in a study of blood T cell repertoires in COVID-19. Clones were read by immunoSEQ multiplex PCR, and TCRdb kept only the in-frame ones, dropping some. The sample contains approximately 65,000 clones, less than 95% of which appear only once. Sequenced: peripheral blood. These receptors were collected from a man aged 50 to 60 with COVID-19, enrolled during active disease.

V gene TRBV10-3 combines with J gene TRBJ2-5; the match to TRBD2 covers 12 bases. The germline V gene encodes CDR1 ENHRY and CDR2 SYGVKD. This CDR3 contains 16 residues. V was clipped by 2 bases and J by 4 bases; unmatched bases: 5. The CDR3 DNA follows: TGTGCCATCAGTGAGCCCCTAGCGGGAGGGCTAGAGACCCAGTACTTC. Encoded protein: CAISEPLAGGLETQYF.

V gene TRBV5-8 combines with J gene TRBJ2-2, with TRBD2 matching 8 bases. The germline V gene has CDR1 SGHTS and CDR2 YDEGEE. After removal of 3 bases from V and 7 bases from J, the junction contained 2 bases not matched to a gene. This CDR3 has 13 residues. This CDR3 reads CASSSLAGGELFF. The CDR3 DNA is TGTGCCAGCAGCTCGCTAGCGGGCGGGGAGCTGTTTTTT.